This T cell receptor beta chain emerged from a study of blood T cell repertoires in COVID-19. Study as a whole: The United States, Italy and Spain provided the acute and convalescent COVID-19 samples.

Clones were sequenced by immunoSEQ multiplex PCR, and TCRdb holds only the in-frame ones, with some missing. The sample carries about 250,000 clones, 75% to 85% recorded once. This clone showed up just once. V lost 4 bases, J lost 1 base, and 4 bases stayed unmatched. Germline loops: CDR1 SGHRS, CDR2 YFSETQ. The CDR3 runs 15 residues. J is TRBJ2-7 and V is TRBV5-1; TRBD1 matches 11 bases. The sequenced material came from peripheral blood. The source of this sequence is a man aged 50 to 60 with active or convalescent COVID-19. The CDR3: CASSIGQGASYEQYF. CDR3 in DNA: TGCGCCAGCAGCATAGGACAGGGGGCTTCCTACGAGCAGTACTTC.